The text below deals with one T cell receptor beta chain. This clonotype was recorded many times. The specificity of this receptor is unknown. The record has no base qualities; no much larger clone is one base away. The sample originates from a study of breast tumors, draining lymph nodes, adjacent tissues (dated by TCRdb to 2016 to 2017). In the study overall: TCR beta repertoires were compared across tumor, adjacent nontumor tissue and axillary lymph nodes obtained from breast cancer patients. The study aimed to assess the relationships and possible T-cell exchange between tumor, surrounding tissue and draining lymph node repertoires in human breast cancer.

The lymph node samples were taken from the axillary draining lymph nodes of breast cancer patients. The CDR3 spans 17 residues, from the cysteine through the phenylalanine. Only the CDR3 part of the read is kept: 51 bases, read in frame from the first base. Based on the germline V gene, the CDR1 and CDR2 sequences are SGHVS and FNYEAQ. Trimming accounts for 5 bases at V and 4 bases at J, while the number of junction bases matched to no gene is 8. Broader findings and caveats from the paper: In luminal-like breast cancer, tumor and nontumor tissue repertoires resembled each other significantly more than in basal-like breast cancer. A scenario in which most tumor T cells derive from the lymph node and then expand within tumor tissue was judged to be consistent with the data. T-cell repertoire diversity in tumors was found to be lower than in lymph nodes but higher than in nontumor tissue, and preferential V and J gene usage was observed. The conclusion that tumor T cells originate in lymph nodes was framed as consistent with a hypothesis rather than directly demonstrated.

The reads were generated on an Illumina HiSeq 2000. TCR beta chain libraries were generated through multiplex PCR amplification. The amplified TCR beta chain products were analyzed by high-throughput sequencing. TCRdb passed the public sequencing reads through fastp at Q25 and MiXCR, retaining productive beta sequences. One record per CDR3 amino acid sequence lists the most common genes and DNA. The sample has some 110,000 distinct CDR3 sequences on record, about 29% of them singletons. 5.5% to 7% of the sample belongs to the ten largest clones. The chain is assembled from TRBV7-6 and TRBJ2-1; 13 bases in between match TRBD2. The material sequenced was axillary lymph node tissue. The sequence came from a female donor with breast cancer. Some clones in this sample may be carry-over from other donors' samples. The CDR3 corresponds to CASSPRLAGGVYNEQFF. In nucleotide form, the sequence is TGTGCCAGCAGCCCCCGACTAGCGGGAGGCGTTTACAATGAGCAGTTCTTC.